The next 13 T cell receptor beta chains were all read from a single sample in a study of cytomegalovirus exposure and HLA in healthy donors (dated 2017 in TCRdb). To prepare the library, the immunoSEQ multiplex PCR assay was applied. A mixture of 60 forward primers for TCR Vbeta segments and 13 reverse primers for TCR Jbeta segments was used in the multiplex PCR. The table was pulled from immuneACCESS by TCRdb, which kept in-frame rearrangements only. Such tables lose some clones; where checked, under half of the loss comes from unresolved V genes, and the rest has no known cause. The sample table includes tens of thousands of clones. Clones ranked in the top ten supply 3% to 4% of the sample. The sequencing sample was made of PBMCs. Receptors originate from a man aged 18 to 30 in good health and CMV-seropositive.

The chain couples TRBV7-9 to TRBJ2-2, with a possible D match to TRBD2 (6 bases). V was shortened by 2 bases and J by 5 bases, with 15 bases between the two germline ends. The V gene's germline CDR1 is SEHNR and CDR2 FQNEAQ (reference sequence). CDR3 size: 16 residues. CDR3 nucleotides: TGTGCCAGCAGCTTAACGGGGGATCCAAGAACCGGGGAGCTGTTTTTT. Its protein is CASSLTGDPRTGELFF.

In DNA form, the CDR3 reads TGTGCCAGCATTCCTAGCGGGAAGTACAATGAGCAGTTCTTC. This translates into CASIPSGKYNEQFF. The chain links TRBV6-1 to TRBJ2-1; 9 bases match TRBD2. Germline-derived CDR1 and CDR2 are MNHNS and SASEGT. Trimming cost V 7 bases and J 4 bases; bases outside gene matches: 5. There are 14 residues in the CDR3.

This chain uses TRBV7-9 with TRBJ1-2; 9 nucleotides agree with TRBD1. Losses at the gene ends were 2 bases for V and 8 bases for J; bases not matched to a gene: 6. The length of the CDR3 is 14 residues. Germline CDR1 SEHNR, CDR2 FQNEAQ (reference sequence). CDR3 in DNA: TGTGCCAGCAGCTTAACCGGGACAGGGCTGGGCTACACCTTC. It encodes CASSLTGTGLGYTF.

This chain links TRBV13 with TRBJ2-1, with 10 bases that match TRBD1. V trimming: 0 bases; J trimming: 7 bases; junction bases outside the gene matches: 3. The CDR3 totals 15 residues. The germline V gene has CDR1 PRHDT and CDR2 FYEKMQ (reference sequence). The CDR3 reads CASSLGRTGGNEQFF. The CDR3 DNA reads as TGTGCCAGCAGCTTAGGAAGGACAGGGGGGAATGAGCAGTTCTTC.

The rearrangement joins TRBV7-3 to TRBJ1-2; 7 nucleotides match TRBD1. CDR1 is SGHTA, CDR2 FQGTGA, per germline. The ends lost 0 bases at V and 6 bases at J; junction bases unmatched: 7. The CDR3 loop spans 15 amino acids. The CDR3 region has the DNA TGTGCCAGCAGCTTAACAGGGGGCCTGGAGGATGGCTACACCTTC. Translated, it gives CASSLTGGLEDGYTF. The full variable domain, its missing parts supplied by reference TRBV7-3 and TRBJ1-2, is GAGVSQTPSNKVTEKGKYVELRCDPISGHTALYWYRQSLGQGPEFLIYFQGTGAADDSGLPNDRFFAVRPEGSVSTLKIQRTERGDSAVYLCASSLTGGLEDGYTFGSGTRLTVV.

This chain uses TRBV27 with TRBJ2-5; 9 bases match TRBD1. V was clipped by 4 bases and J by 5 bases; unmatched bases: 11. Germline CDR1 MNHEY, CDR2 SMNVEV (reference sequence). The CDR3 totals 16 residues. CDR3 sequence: CASSSAGQGLTETQYF. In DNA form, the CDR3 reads TGTGCCAGCAGTTCCGCGGGACAGGGATTGACGGAGACCCAGTACTTC.

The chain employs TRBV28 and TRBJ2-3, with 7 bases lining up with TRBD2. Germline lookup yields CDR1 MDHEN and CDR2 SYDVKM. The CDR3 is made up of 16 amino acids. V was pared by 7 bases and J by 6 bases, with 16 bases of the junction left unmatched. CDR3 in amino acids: CASTPWSSGNGDTQYF. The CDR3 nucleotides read TGTGCCAGCACCCCCTGGTCCAGCGGGAACGGTGATACGCAGTATTTT. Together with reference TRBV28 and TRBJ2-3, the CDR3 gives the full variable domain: DVKVTQSSRYLVKRTGEKVFLECVQDMDHENMFWYRQDPGLGLRLIYFSYDVKMKEKGDIPEGYSVSREKKERFSLILESASTNQTSMYLCASTPWSSGNGDTQYFGPGTRLTVL.

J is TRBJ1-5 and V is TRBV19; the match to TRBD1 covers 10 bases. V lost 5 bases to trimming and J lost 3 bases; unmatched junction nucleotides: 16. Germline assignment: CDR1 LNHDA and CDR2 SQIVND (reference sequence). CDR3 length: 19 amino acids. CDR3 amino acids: CASSFGTGATVVVNQPQHF. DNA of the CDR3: TGTGCCAGTAGTTTCGGGACAGGGGCGACGGTGGTGGTCAATCAGCCCCAGCATTTT.

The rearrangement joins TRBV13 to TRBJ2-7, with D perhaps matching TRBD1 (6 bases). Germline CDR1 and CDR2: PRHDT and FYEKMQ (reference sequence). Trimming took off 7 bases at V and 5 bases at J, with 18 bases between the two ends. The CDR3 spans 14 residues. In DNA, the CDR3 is TGTGCCAGCATCCAAGGAACAGGGAATCACGAGCAGTACTTC. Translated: CASIQGTGNHEQYF.

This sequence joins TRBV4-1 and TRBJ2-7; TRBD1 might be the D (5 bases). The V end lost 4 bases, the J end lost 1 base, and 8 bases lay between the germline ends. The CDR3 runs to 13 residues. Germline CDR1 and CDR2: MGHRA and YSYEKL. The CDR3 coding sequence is TGCGCCAGCAGCCCCGGACAATCCTACGAGCAGTACTTC. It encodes CASSPGQSYEQYF.

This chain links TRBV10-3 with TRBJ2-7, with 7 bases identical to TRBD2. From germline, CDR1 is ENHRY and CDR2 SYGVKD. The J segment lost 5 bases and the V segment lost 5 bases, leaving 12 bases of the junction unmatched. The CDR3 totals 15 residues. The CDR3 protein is CAISLYGRPTDEQYF. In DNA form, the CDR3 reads TGTGCCATCAGTCTGTACGGGAGGCCGACGGACGAGCAGTACTTC.

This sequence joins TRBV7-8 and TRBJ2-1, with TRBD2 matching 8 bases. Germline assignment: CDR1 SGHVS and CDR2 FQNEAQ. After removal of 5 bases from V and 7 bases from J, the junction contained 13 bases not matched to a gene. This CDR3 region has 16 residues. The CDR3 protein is CASSLISGGPDNEQFF. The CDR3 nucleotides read TGTGCCAGCAGCCTCATCAGCGGGGGTCCCGATAATGAGCAGTTCTTC.

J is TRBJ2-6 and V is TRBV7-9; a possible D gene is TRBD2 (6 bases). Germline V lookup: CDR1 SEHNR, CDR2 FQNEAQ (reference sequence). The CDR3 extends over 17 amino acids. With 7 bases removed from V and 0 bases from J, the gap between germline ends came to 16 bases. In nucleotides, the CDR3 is TGTGCCAGCATAGGTTCCGGGAGTCACTCTGGGGCCAACGTCCTGACTTTC. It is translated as CASIGSGSHSGANVLTF.